What follows are 23 T cell receptor beta chains derived from one specimen sequenced in a study of T-cell reconstitution after alpha-beta-depleted transplantation in children. Unique molecular identifiers were incorporated when the TCRbeta library was constructed. A single record per CDR3 protein comes from TCRdb applying MiXCR to the PCR reads. The repertoire holds about 410,000 distinct CDR3 sequences, approximately 20% seen once, with 3.5% to 4% in the top ten. The sample in question was PBMCs from the stem cell graft donor, obtained from the stem cell graft. The receptor set was obtained from a human donor who donated a stem cell graft to a child with acute myeloid leukemia.

This clonotype was seen a few times. The rearrangement joins TRBV5-1 to TRBJ2-1; 7 bases line up with TRBD2. CDR1 is SGHRS and CDR2 is YFSETQ in the germline V gene. The junction had 11 bases not matched to a gene; V was cut back by 2 bases and J by 9 bases. The CDR3 is made up of 15 amino acids. CDR3 residues: CASSLSSWRESEQFF. The CDR3 region has the DNA TGCGCCAGCAGCTTATCCTCCTGGCGGGAGTCTGAGCAGTTCTTC. Variable domain in full (rest from reference TRBV5-1 and TRBJ2-1): KAGVTQTPRYLIKTRGQQVTLSCSPISGHRSVSWYQQTPGQGLQFLFEYFSETQRNKGNFPGRFSGRQFSNSRSEMNVSTLELGDSALYLCASSLSSWRESEQFFGPGTRLTVL.

J is TRBJ2-1 and V is TRBV27; 9 nucleotides match TRBD1. This CDR3 has 13 amino acids. The germline V gene has CDR1 MNHEY and CDR2 SMNVEV (reference sequence). Unmatched junction bases numbered 4, after V lost 5 bases and J lost 8 bases. Here the CDR3 reads CASSHRGPYEQFF. The CDR3, as DNA: TGTGCCAGCAGTCACAGGGGGCCCTATGAGCAGTTCTTC.

The chain employs TRBV7-9 and TRBJ2-7; the match to TRBD2 covers 8 bases. In germline, CDR1 is SEHNR, CDR2 FQNEAQ (reference sequence). The CDR3 consists of 16 residues. The V segment lost 3 bases and the J segment 3 bases; nucleotides outside the gene matches: 10. Here the CDR3 reads CASSFGQGLDGYEQYF. Written as DNA, the CDR3 is TGTGCCAGCAGCTTTGGCCAGGGACTAGATGGCTACGAGCAGTACTTC.

This clonotype appeared a few times. The J gene is TRBJ2-1, the V gene TRBV12-3 or TRBV12-4; 12 bases map to TRBD2. The CDR3 runs to 15 residues. Trimming at V came to 6 bases and at J to 5 bases, leaving 5 bases not matched to a gene. The CDR3 DNA sequence: TGTGCCAGCAGCGATCTAGCGGGAGGGAACAATGAGCAGTTCTTC. Protein: CASSDLAGGNNEQFF.

This clonotype was observed many times. The V call is TRBV20-1, the J call TRBJ2-5, with TRBD2 identical over 10 bases. Germline CDR1 reads DFQATT; CDR2 reads SNEGSKA (reference sequence). The V segment lost 3 bases and the J segment 4 bases; nucleotides outside the gene matches: 8. This CDR3 is built from 15 residues. The CDR3 region is CSASESSGRGETQYF. The DNA for the CDR3 is TGCAGTGCTAGCGAAAGCAGCGGGAGGGGAGAGACCCAGTACTTC.

The sample holds many counts of this clonotype. V gene TRBV6-5 combines with J gene TRBJ2-7; TRBD2 matches 13 bases. The CDR3 extends over 19 amino acids. In germline, CDR1 is MNHEY, CDR2 SVGAGI. The V and J ends lost 0 bases and 2 bases, in that order; junction bases with no gene match: 10. CDR3 nucleotides: TGTGCCAGCAGTTACTCCGGGACTAGCGGGAAAGGGGGGACCTACGAGCAGTACTTC. The encoded protein is CASSYSGTSGKGGTYEQYF.

This clonotype has ten or more counts. The CDR3 here is CATIGLAENNEQFF. The CDR3 region has the DNA TGTGCCACCATAGGACTAGCGGAAAACAATGAGCAGTTCTTC. V gene TRBV24-1 combines with J gene TRBJ2-1; 10 nucleotides agree with TRBD2. The ends lost 8 bases at V and 5 bases at J; junction bases unmatched: 5. CDR1 is KGHDR, CDR2 SFDVKD, per germline. The CDR3 length is 14 residues.

This clonotype was observed at least ten times. The chain employs TRBV20-1 and TRBJ2-7; a possible D gene is TRBD2 (5 bases). With 0 bases removed from V and 3 bases from J, the gap between germline ends came to 24 bases. Germline V gene data show CDR1 as DFQATT and CDR2 as SNEGSKA (reference sequence). The CDR3 is made up of 18 amino acids. CDR3 DNA: TGCAGTGCTAGAGATCTCTTAGGCGGGCCACTAGATTACTACGAGCAGTACTTC. Amino acid sequence: CSARDLLGGPLDYYEQYF.

The V and J genes are TRBV20-1 and TRBJ1-1; TRBD1 matches 9 bases. The germline CDR1 and CDR2 sequences are DFQATT and SNEGSKA (reference sequence). This CDR3 contains 14 residues. V dropped 6 bases and J dropped 3; count of bases not matched to a gene: 8. The CDR3 nucleotides read TGCAGTGCGCCAGAACAGGGGGCCGACACTGAAGCTTTCTTT. Its translation is CSAPEQGADTEAFF.

In this sample, this clonotype turned up many times. The chain recombines TRBV20-1 with TRBJ2-5, with TRBD1 matching over 7 bases. CDR3 size: 12 residues. Trimming took 7 bases from V and 1 from J; bases not matched to a gene: 3. Germline-derived CDR1 and CDR2 are DFQATT and SNEGSKA (reference sequence). The CDR3 loop is CSVWDSQETQYF. DNA for the CDR3: TGCAGTGTTTGGGACAGCCAAGAGACCCAGTACTTC.

The chain joins TRBV10-3 to TRBJ2-1, with 7 bases identical to TRBD2. V was clipped by 4 bases and J by 10 bases; unmatched bases: 7. This CDR3 is built from 13 residues. CDR1 is ENHRY, CDR2 SYGVKD, per germline. CDR3 nucleotide sequence: TGTGCCATCAGTGGCCCGGGAGGAGGAGAGCAGTTCTTC. It encodes CAISGPGGGEQFF.

This chain joins TRBV4-1 and TRBJ2-7; 9 bases align to TRBD1. The germline CDR1 and CDR2 sequences are MGHRA and YSYEKL. The CDR3 is made up of 17 amino acids. Unmatched junction bases numbered 8, after V lost 1 base and J lost 1 base. CDR3 residues: CASSQVYGTGTSYEQYF. The CDR3 DNA sequence: TGCGCCAGCAGCCAAGTTTACGGGACAGGGACTTCCTACGAGCAGTACTTC.

The CDR3: CASSPKFVNTEAFF. The CDR3 DNA reads TGTGCCAGCAGCCCCAAGTTCGTAAACACTGAAGCTTTCTTT. This sequence joins TRBV3-1 and TRBJ1-1, with D hard to call. Germline assignment: CDR1 LGHDT and CDR2 YNNKEL (reference sequence). The V gene lost 4 bases and the J gene lost 2 bases, with 11 bases spanning the gap. The CDR3 consists of 14 residues.

This clonotype was found many times. The rearrangement joins TRBV20-1 to TRBJ2-1; maybe TRBD1 (5 bases). The V gene's germline CDR1 is DFQATT and CDR2 SNEGSKA (reference sequence). This CDR3 has 10 residues. The V end was cut by 6 bases, the J end by 9 bases, with 9 bases between. The CDR3 bases are TGCAGTGCGTCAGGGCGTGAGCAGTTCTTC. It yields the protein CSASGREQFF.

This clonotype was seen ten or more times. The chain combines TRBV29-1 with TRBJ2-2; D might be TRBD1 (7 bases). Trimming pared 5 bases from V and 7 bases from J, leaving 11 bases between. The CDR3 is made up of 12 amino acids. Germline V gene data show CDR1 as SQVTM and CDR2 as ANQGSEA. CDR3 DNA: TGCAGCGTTTCAGGGGGGAGCGGGGAGCTGTTTTTT. It translates to CSVSGGSGELFF.

This clonotype showed up just a few times. This rearrangement joins TRBV6-1 to TRBJ2-3; D is ambiguous. Germline CDR1 reads MNHNS; CDR2 reads SASEGT. Trimming removed 5 bases at V and 0 bases at J, with 9 bases between. This CDR3 contains 14 residues. The CDR3 DNA reads as TGTGCCAGCAGTAAGGAGTTTAGCACAGATACGCAGTATTTT. Translated: CASSKEFSTDTQYF.

This clonotype was observed a few times. This chain joins TRBV20-1 and TRBJ1-6, with TRBD1 as a possible D gene (6 bases). Between the trimmed V and J ends, which lost 4 bases and 10 bases, there was a span of 17 bases. Germline CDR1 and CDR2: DFQATT and SNEGSKA (reference sequence). The CDR3 runs 14 residues. Written as DNA, the CDR3 is TGCAGTGCTATAACCCAGGGGTGGGACTCACCCCTCCACTTT. Its translation: CSAITQGWDSPLHF.

The genes are TRBV20-1 and TRBJ2-3; no clear D. Between the trimmed V and J ends, which lost 5 bases and 1 base, there was a span of 7 bases. The V gene's germline CDR1 is DFQATT and CDR2 SNEGSKA (reference sequence). There are 12 residues in the CDR3. The CDR3 bases are TGCAGTGCTTTTGTAGGCACAGATACGCAGTATTTT. This encodes CSAFVGTDTQYF.

The chain joins TRBV7-9 to TRBJ2-3; unclear D gene. Germline-derived CDR1 and CDR2 are SEHNR and FQNEAQ (reference sequence). V lost 0 bases to trimming and J lost 9 bases, with 10 bases between them. The CDR3 contains 13 residues. The CDR3: CASSLAPAETQYF. CDR3 DNA sequence: TGTGCCAGCAGCTTAGCGCCGGCGGAGACGCAGTATTTT.

This CDR3 is CASSLVVRGSYEQYF. CDR3 sequence (DNA): TGTGCCAGCAGTTTAGTAGTCAGAGGCTCCTACGAGCAGTACTTC. This chain connects TRBV12-3 or TRBV12-4 to TRBJ2-7; D is ambiguous. V was pared by 1 base and J by 0 bases, with 10 bases between. The length of the CDR3 is 15 residues.

This clonotype has just one count. The CDR3 DNA reads TGTGCCAGCAGTAACTCCCAAGTTAACTATGGCTACACCTTC. Protein product: CASSNSQVNYGYTF. This chain connects TRBV28 to TRBJ1-2, with unresolved D. Trimming shortened V by 5 bases and J by 1 base, and 11 bases separated the two germline ends. Germline V gene sequence: CDR1 MDHEN, CDR2 SYDVKM. This CDR3 region has 14 residues.

This clonotype was seen many times. The chain carries TRBV7-2 and TRBJ2-7, with D possibly TRBD2 on 5 matching bases. V lost 2 bases to trimming and J lost 9 bases, with 17 bases between them. The germline gives CDR1 SGHTA, CDR2 FQGNSA. CDR3 size: 14 residues. In DNA, the CDR3 is TGTGCCAGCAGCTTAAGCGACTCTACTAGATGGCAGTACTTC. It encodes CASSLSDSTRWQYF.

This clonotype was detected only a few times. This chain joins TRBV12-3 or TRBV12-4 and TRBJ2-1; D perhaps matches TRBD2 (5 bases). There are 11 residues in the CDR3. The V end lost 6 bases, the J end lost 8 bases, and 8 bases lay between the germline ends. CDR3 sequence (DNA): TGTGCCAGCAGGGCGAGGGATGAGCAGTTCTTC. This translates into CASRARDEQFF.